This T cell receptor (beta chain) derives from a study of post-analysis software for immune sequencing data (dated by TCRdb to 2014 to 2015). Study-wide context: Disease courses on record covered relapsing-remitting, secondary progressive and progressive-relapsing multiple sclerosis, though some patients had no subtype annotation. The patient repertoires were compared against about 10 previously published healthy control repertoires obtained from donors aged about 6 to 25 years. A subset of samples was prepared in parallel using single-end sample barcoding, then pooled and co-amplified after Illumina adapter ligation.

General study outcomes and caveats: Direct clustering with F measure revealed strong co-clustering of samples prepared in the same batch, which led to a batch-effect correction. The control group was slightly older than the multiple sclerosis patient group. Compared with controls, multiple sclerosis patients had significantly lower normalized Chao1 diversity, a finding suggesting substantial peripheral T-cell clonal expansion. Roughly 5 TRBV segments, including TRBV5-6, TRBV5-1 and TRBV20-1, were significantly more frequent in patients than controls.

From a lookup of the germline V gene, CDR1 and CDR2 are SGHRS and YFSETQ. The CDR3 spans 15 residues, from the cysteine through the phenylalanine. Of all the DNA, just the CDR3 is kept, 45 bases in frame from base 1. The germline V end is reduced by 5 bases and the J end by 0 bases; junction bases left unmatched: 6. Library construction relied on PCR. The sequencer listed for this sample is Illumina HiSeq 2500. To reduce PCR and sequencing biases, unique molecular identifiers were built into the TCR beta cDNA libraries. Approximately 500,000 cDNA molecules were obtained for every 1 to 10 million input T cells, so each molecule roughly corresponded to one T cell. The same protocol used for the earlier healthy control dataset was applied to prepare and sequence the patient libraries. Within a given batch, samples were prepared together, multiplexed and sequenced on the same HiSeq lane. As for the original processing: Raw barcoded reads were processed with MIGEC, discarding single-read molecular identifier groups before consensus assembly and CDR3 extraction. Clonotype tables were post-analysed with VDJtools, normalizing diversity by down-sampling all datasets to the smallest sample size. In repertoire overlap clustering, CDR3 amino acid sequences, but not nucleotide sequences, were matched to correct batch-related cross-sample contamination. In-frame beta chains were kept once TCRdb had trimmed the public reads at Q25 with fastp and called clones with MiXCR. Every distinct CDR3 protein forms one entry, paired with its most common genes and DNA. The V and J calls were not made by the authors but by TCRdb's processing. Present in this sample are hundreds of thousands of distinct CDR3 sequences, about 60% of which were seen just once. The ten largest clones represent over 9% of the sample.

TCR beta repertoires were profiled from peripheral blood of some 13 young patients with multiple sclerosis to demonstrate the VDJtools post-analysis software. The patients with multiple sclerosis were children and adolescents between about 6 and 16 years of age. This clonotype was picked up a small number of times. Its antigen is still unknown. No base quality values were provided; no much bigger clone lies one nucleotide off. This receptor was taken from a girl aged 2-10 years with multiple sclerosis. The sequencing sample was made of blood. The receptor chain draws on TRBV5-1 and TRBJ1-1, and 8 junction bases match TRBD1. The bases read TGCGCCAGCAGTAAGGCAGGGGGCTTGAACACTGAAGCTTTCTTT. It specifies CASSKAGGLNTEAFF.